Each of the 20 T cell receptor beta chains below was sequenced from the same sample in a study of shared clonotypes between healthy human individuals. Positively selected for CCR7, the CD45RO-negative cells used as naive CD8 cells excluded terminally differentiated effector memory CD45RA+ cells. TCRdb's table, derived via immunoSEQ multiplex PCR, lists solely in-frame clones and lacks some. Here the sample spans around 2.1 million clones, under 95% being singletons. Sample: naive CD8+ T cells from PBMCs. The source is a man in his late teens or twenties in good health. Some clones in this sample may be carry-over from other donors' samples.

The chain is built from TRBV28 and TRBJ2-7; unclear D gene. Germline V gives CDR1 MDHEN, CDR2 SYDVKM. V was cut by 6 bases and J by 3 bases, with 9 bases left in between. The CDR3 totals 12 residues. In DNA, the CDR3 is TGTGCCAGCAGACCCTGGGGCTACGAGCAGTACTTC. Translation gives CASRPWGYEQYF. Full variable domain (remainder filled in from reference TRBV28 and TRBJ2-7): DVKVTQSSRYLVKRTGEKVFLECVQDMDHENMFWYRQDPGLGLRLIYFSYDVKMKEKGDIPEGYSVSREKKERFSLILESASTNQTSMYLCASRPWGYEQYFGPGTRLTVT.

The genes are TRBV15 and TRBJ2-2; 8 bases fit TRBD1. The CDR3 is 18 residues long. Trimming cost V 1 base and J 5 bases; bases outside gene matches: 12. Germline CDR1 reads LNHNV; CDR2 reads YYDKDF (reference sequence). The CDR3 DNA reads TGTGCCACCAGCAGAGTCCCAGGGGGCTATAGGGAGACCGGGGAGCTGTTTTTT. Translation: CATSRVPGGYRETGELFF.

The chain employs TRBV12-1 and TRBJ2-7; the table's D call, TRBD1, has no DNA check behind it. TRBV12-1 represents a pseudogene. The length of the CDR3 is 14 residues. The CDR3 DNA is TGTGCCAGCAGCTTCCGGGACAGGGCCTACGAGCAGTACTTC. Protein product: CASSFRDRAYEQYF.

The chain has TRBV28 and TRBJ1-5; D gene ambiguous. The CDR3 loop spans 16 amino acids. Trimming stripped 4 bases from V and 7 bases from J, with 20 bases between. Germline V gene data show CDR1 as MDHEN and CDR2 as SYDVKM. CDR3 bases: TGTGCCAGCAGTTCTCCCGGGCGGATTTTAAACCAGCCCCAGCATTTT. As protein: CASSSPGRILNQPQHF.

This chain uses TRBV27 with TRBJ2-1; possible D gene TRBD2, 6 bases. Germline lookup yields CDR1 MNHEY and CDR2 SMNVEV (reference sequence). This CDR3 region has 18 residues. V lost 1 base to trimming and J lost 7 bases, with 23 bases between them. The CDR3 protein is CASSLWTSLARNGNEQFF. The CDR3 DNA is TGTGCCAGCAGTTTATGGACAAGTCTAGCGCGAAACGGGAATGAGCAGTTCTTC.

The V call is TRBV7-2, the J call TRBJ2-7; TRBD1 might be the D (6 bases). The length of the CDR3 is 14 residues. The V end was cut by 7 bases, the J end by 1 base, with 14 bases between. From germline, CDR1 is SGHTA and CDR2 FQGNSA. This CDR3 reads CASTPTGTSYEQYF. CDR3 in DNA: TGTGCCAGCACCCCAACTGGGACATCCTACGAGCAGTACTTC.

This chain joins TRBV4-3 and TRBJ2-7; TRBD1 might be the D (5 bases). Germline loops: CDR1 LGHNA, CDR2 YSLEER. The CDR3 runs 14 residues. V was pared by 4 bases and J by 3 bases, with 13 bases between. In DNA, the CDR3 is TGCGCCAGCAGCCTTAAAAAGGGGTTCTACGAGCAGTACTTC. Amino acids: CASSLKKGFYEQYF.

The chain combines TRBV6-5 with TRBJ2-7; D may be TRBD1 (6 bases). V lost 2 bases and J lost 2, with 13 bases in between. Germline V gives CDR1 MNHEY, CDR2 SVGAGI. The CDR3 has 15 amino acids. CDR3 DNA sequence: TGTGCCAGCAGTTACCTACAGGGAGAACCCTACGAGCAGTACTTC. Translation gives CASSYLQGEPYEQYF.

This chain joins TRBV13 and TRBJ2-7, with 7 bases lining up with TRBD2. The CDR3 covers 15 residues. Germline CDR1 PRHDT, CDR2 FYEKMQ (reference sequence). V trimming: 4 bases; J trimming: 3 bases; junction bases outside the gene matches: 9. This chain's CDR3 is CASSSRAGSFYEQYF. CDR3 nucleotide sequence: TGTGCCAGCAGCTCCCGAGCGGGATCCTTCTACGAGCAGTACTTC.

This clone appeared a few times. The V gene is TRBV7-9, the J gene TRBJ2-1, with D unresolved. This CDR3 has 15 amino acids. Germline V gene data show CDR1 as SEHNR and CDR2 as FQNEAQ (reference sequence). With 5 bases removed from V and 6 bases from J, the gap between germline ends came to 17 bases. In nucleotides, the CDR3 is TGTGCCAGCAGCCCCTTCTCGGGCCAGCCCAATGAGCAGTTCTTC. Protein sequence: CASSPFSGQPNEQFF.

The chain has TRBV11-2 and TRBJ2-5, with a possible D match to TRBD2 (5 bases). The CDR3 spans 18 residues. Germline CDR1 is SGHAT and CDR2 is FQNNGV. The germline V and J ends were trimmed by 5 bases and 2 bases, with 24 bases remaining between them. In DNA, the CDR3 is TGTGCCAGCAGCGATCTGGGCCGAGTGACCGGCGGGCAAGAGACCCAGTACTTC. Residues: CASSDLGRVTGGQETQYF. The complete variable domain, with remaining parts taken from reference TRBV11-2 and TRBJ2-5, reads EAGVAQSPRYKIIEKRQSVAFWCNPISGHATLYWYQQILGQGPKLLIQFQNNGVVDDSQLPKDRFSAERLKGVDSTLKIQPAKLEDSAVYLCASSDLGRVTGGQETQYFGPGTRLLVL.

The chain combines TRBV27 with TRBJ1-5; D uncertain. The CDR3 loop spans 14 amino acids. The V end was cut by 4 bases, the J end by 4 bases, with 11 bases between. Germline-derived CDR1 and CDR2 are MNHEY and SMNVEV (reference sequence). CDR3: CASSSGRYNQPQHF. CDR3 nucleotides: TGTGCCAGCAGTTCCGGACGGTATAATCAGCCCCAGCATTTT.

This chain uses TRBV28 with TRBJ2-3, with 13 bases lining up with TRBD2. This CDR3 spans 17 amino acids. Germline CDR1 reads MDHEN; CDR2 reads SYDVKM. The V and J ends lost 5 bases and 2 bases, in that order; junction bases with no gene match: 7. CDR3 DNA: TGTGCCAGCAGTCTACACGGACTAGCGGGAGACACAGATACGCAGTATTTT. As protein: CASSLHGLAGDTDTQYF.

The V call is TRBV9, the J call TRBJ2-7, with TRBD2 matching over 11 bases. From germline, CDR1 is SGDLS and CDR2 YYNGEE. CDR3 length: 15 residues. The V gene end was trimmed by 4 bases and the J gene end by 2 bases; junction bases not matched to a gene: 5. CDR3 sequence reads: CASSLGLAAAYEQYF. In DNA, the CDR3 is TGTGCCAGCAGCCTGGGACTAGCGGCTGCCTACGAGCAGTACTTC.

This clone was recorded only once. CDR3 nucleotide sequence: TGTGCCAGTAGTATAGCAGTCGACTACTACGAGCAGTACTTC. This gives the protein CASSIAVDYYEQYF. V and J are TRBV19 and TRBJ2-7; D possibly corresponds to TRBD2 (5 bases). V was cut by 1 base and J by 3 bases, with 10 bases left in between. Germline V lookup: CDR1 LNHDA, CDR2 SQIVND (reference sequence). The CDR3 runs 14 residues. Looking up the rest from reference TRBV19 and TRBJ2-7 gives the full variable domain: DGGITQSPKYLFRKEGQNVTLSCEQNLNHDAMYWYRQDPGQGLRLIYYSQIVNDFQKGDIAEGYSVSREKKESFPLTVTSAQKNPTAFYLCASSIAVDYYEQYFGPGTRLTVT.

The CDR3 DNA sequence: TGTGCCAGCAGCTTGTCGGTTACAGGGTACTATGGCTACACCTTC. Residues: CASSLSVTGYYGYTF. J is TRBJ1-2 and V is TRBV5-4, with D perhaps matching TRBD1 (6 bases). From germline, CDR1 is SGHNT and CDR2 YYREEE (reference sequence). V lost 1 base and J lost 3, with 13 bases in between. CDR3 length: 15 residues.

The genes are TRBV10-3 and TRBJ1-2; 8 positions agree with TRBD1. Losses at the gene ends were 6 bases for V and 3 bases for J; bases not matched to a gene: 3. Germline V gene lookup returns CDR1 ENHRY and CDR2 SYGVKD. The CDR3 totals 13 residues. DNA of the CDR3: TGTGCCATCAGGGAGACAGGGGACTATGGCTACACCTTC. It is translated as CAIRETGDYGYTF.

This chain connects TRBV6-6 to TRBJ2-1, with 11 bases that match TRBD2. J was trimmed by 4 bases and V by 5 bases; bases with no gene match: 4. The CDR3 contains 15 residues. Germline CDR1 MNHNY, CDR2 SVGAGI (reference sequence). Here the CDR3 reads CASSAGTSGYNEQFF. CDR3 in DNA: TGTGCCAGCAGTGCTGGGACTAGCGGTTACAATGAGCAGTTCTTC.

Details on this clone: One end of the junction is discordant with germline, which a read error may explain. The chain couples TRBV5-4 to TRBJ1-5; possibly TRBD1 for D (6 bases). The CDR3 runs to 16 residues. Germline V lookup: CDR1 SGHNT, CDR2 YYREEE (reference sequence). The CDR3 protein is CASSLGTPNSNRPQHF. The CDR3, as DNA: TGTGCCAGCAGCCTAGGGACACCTAATAGCAATCGGCCCCAGCATTTT.

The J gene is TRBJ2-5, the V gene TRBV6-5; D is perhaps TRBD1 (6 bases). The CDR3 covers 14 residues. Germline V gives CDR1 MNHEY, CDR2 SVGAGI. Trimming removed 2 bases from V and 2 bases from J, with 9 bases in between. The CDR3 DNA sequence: TGTGCCAGCAGTTACAACCAGGGGCAAGAGACCCAGTACTTC. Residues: CASSYNQGQETQYF.